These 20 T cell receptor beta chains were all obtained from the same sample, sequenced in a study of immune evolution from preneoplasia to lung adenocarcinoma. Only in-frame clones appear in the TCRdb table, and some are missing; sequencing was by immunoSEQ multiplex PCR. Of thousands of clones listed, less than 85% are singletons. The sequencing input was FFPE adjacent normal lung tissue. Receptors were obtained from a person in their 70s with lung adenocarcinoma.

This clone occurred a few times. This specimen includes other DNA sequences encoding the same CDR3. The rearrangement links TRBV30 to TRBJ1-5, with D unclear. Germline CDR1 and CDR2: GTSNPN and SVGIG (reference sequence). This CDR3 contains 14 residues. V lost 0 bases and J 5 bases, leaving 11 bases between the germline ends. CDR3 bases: TGTGCCTGGAGTGTGGGAGGGAAGGATCAGCCCCAGCATTTT. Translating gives CAWSVGGKDQPQHF. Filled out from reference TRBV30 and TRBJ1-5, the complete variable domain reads SQTIHQWPATLVQPVGSPLSLECTVEGTSNPNLYWYRQAAGRGLQLLFYSVGIGQISSEVPQNLSASRPQDRQFILSSKKLLLSDSGFYLCAWSVGGKDQPQHFGDGTRLSIL.

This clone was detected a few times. For the CDR3, the DNA is TGTGCCAGCAAGTATGGGTCGGATGAAAAACTGTTTTTT. Amino acids: CASKYGSDEKLFF. The chain couples TRBV25-1 to TRBJ1-4; no firm D call. In germline, CDR1 is MGHDK, CDR2 SYGVNS. The V end was cut by 7 bases, the J end by 6 bases, with 12 bases between. The CDR3 consists of 13 residues.

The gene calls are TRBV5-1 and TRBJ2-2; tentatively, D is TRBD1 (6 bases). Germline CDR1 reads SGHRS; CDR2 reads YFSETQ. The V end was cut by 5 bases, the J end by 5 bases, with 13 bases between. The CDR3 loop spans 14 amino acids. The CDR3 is CASSEGVRTGELFF. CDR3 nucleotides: TGCGCCAGCAGTGAGGGGGTGAGAACCGGGGAGCTGTTTTTT. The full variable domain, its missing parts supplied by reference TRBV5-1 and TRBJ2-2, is KAGVTQTPRYLIKTRGQQVTLSCSPISGHRSVSWYQQTPGQGLQFLFEYFSETQRNKGNFPGRFSGRQFSNSRSEMNVSTLELGDSALYLCASSEGVRTGELFFGEGSRLTVL.

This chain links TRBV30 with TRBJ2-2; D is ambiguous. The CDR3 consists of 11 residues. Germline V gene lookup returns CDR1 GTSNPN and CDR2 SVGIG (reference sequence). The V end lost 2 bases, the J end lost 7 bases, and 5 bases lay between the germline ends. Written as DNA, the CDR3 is TGTGCCTGGAGTACAAGCGGGGAGCTGTTTTTT. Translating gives CAWSTSGELFF.

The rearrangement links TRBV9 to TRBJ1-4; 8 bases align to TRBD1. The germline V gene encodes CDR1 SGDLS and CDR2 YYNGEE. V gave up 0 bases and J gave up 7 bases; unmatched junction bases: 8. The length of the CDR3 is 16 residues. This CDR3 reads CASSVEDRGGGEKLFF. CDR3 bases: TGTGCCAGCAGCGTAGAAGACAGGGGAGGAGGTGAAAAACTGTTTTTT.

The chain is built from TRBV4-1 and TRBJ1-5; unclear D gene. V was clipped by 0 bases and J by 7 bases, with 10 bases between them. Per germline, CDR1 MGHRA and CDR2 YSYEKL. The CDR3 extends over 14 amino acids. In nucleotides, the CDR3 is TGCGCCAGCAGCCAAGATCGCACTTCCCAGCCCCAGCATTTT. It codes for CASSQDRTSQPQHF.

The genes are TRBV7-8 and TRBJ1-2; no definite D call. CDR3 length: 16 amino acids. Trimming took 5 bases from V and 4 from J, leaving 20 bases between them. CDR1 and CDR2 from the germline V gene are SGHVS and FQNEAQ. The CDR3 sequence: CASSPSAQLGSYGYTF. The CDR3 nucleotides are TGTGCCAGCAGCCCATCGGCACAGTTGGGGAGCTATGGCTACACCTTC.

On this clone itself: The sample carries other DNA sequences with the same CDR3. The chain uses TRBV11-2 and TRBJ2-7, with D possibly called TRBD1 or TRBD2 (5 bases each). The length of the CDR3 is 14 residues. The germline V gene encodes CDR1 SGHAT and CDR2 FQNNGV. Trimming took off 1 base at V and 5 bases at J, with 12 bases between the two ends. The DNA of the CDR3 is TGTGCCAGCAGCTTAGCCTTAACGGGGCACGAGCAGTACTTC. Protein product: CASSLALTGHEQYF.

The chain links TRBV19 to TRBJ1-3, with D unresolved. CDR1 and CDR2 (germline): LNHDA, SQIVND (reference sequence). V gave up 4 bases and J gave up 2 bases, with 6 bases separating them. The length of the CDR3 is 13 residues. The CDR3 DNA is TGTGCCAGTAGTAAGGGCCCTGGAAACACCATATATTTT. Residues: CASSKGPGNTIYF.

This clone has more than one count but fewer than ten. CDR3: CASRETGTGLPQHF. Here the CDR3 DNA reads TGTGCCAGCAGAGAAACCGGGACAGGCCTACCCCAGCATTTT. J is TRBJ1-5 and V is TRBV6-5, with 8 bases identical to TRBD1. After removal of 6 bases from V and 10 bases from J, the junction contained 11 bases not matched to a gene. Germline values: CDR1 MNHEY, CDR2 SVGAGI. CDR3 length: 14 residues.

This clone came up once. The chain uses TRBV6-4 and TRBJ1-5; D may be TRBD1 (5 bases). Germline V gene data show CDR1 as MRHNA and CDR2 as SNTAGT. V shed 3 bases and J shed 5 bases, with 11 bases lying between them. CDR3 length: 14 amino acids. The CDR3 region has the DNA TGTGCCAGCAGTGATTCGGGCAGGGATCAGCCCCAGCATTTT. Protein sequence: CASSDSGRDQPQHF.

CDR3 in amino acids: CASSAGGADTQYF. Here the CDR3 DNA reads TGTGCCAGCAGTGCAGGGGGCGCAGATACGCAGTATTTT. V is TRBV2 and J is TRBJ2-3, with 8 bases that match TRBD1. Germline CDR1 and CDR2: SNHLY and FYNNEI. The CDR3 has 13 residues. With V trimmed by 4 bases and J by 4 bases, 1 base remained unmatched.

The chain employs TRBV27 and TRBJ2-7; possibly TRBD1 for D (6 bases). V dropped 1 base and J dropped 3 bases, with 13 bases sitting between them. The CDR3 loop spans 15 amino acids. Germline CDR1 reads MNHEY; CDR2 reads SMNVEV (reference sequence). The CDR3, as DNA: TGTGCCAGCAGTTTATTCTCGGGCAGGGGCTACGAGCAGTACTTC. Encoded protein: CASSLFSGRGYEQYF.

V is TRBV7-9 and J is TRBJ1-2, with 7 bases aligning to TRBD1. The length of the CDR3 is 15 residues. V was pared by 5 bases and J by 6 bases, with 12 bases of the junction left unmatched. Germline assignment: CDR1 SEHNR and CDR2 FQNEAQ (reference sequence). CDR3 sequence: CASSQGQVGIDGYTF. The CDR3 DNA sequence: TGTGCCAGCAGCCAAGGACAGGTCGGGATAGATGGCTACACCTTC.

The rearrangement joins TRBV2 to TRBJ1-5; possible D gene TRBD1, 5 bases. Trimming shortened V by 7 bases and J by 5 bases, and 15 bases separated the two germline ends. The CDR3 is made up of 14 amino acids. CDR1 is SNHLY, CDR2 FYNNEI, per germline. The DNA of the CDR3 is TGTGCCAGCACTCTATGGGGGGGGGATCAGCCCCAGCATTTT. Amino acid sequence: CASTLWGGDQPQHF.

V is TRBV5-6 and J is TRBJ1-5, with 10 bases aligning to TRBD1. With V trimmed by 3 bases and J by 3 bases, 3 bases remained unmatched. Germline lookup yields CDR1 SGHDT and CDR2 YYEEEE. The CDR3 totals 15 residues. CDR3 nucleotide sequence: TGTGCCAGCAGCTGGGGACAGGGGCCCAATCAGCCCCAGCATTTT. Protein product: CASSWGQGPNQPQHF.

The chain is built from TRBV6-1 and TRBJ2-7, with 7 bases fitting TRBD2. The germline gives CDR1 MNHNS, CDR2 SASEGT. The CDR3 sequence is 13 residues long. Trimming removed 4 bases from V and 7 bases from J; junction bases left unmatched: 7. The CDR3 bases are TGTGCCAGCAGTGGAAGGCCGGGGGGAGAGCAGTACTTC. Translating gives CASSGRPGGEQYF.

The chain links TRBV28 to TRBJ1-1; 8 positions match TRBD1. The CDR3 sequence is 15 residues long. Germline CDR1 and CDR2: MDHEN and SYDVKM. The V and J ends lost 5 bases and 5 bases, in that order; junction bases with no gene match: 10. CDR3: CASSAPRTGRTEAFF. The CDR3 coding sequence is TGTGCCAGCAGTGCCCCCCGGACAGGGAGGACTGAAGCTTTCTTT.

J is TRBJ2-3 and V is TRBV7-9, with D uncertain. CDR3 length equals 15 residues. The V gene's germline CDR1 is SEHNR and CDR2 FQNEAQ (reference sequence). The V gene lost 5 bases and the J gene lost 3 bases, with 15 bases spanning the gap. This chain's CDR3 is CASSPRVSPTDTQYF. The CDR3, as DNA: TGTGCCAGCAGCCCCCGGGTCTCCCCGACAGATACGCAGTATTTT.

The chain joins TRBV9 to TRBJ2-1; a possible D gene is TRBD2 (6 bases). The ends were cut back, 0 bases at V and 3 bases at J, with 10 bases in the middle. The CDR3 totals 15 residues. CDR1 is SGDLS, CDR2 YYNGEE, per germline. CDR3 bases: TGTGCCAGCAGCGTAGAGCCTAGCGACTACAATGAGCAGTTCTTC. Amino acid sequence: CASSVEPSDYNEQFF.